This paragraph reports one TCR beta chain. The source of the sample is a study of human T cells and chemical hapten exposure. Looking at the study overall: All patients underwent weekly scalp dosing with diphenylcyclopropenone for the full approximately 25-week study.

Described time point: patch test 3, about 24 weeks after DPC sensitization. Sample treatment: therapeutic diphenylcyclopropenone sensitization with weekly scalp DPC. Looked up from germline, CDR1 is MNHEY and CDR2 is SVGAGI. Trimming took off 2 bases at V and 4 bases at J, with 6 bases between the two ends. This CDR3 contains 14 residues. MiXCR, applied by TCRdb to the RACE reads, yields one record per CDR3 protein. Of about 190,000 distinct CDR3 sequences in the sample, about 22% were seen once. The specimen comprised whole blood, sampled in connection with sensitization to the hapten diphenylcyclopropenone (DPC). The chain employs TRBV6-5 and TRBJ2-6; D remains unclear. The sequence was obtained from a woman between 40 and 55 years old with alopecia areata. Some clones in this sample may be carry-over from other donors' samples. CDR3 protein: CASSYESGANVLTF. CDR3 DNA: TGTGCCAGCAGTTACGAATCCGGGGCCAACGTCCTGACTTTC.